This paragraph reports one TCR beta chain. This specimen comes from a study of cytomegalovirus exposure and HLA in healthy donors. Germline-derived CDR1 and CDR2 are SGHKS and YYEKEE (reference sequence). V shed 0 bases, J shed 2 bases, and the junction held 7 bases outside the gene matches. The CDR3 length is 18 residues. Assay used: immunoSEQ multiplex PCR; TCRdb lists only in-frame clones, some missing. Of 90,000 to 110,000 clones in the sample, 88% were seen once. Sequencing input: PBMCs. This TCR was recovered from a woman aged 18-29 years in good health and CMV-seronegative. The J gene is TRBJ2-1, the V gene TRBV5-5; 11 bases are a match to TRBD2. The CDR3 sequence is CASSLGSGGARAYNEQFF. CDR3 DNA sequence: TGTGCCAGCAGCTTGGGTAGCGGGGGGGCTAGGGCCTACAATGAGCAGTTCTTC. Based on the CDR3 plus reference TRBV5-5 and TRBJ2-1, the full variable domain is DAGVTQSPTHLIKTRGQQVTLRCSPISGHKSVSWYQQVLGQGPQFIFQYYEKEERGRGNFPDRFSARQFPNYSSELNVNALLLGDSALYLCASSLGSGGARAYNEQFFGPGTRLTVL.